This T cell receptor beta chain was sequenced during a study of T cell changes during pregnancy in multiple sclerosis. Profiled with immunoSEQ multiplex PCR; TCRdb holds only in-frame clones, not every one. The table has more than 55,000 clones, about 90% seen once. The CDR3 runs 13 residues. Per the germline V gene, CDR1 is SGHTA and CDR2 is FQGNSA. V lost 2 bases, J lost 10 bases, and 12 bases lay in between. This sequence originates from a female donor in good health, enrolled as a control in a pregnancy study. The sequenced sample was peripheral blood, obtained in the first trimester of pregnancy. The chain carries TRBV7-2 and TRBJ2-1; no reliable D call. The CDR3 region has the DNA TGTGCCAGCAGCTTAAGCCTACCTCGGGAGCAGTTCTTC. This encodes CASSLSLPREQFF.